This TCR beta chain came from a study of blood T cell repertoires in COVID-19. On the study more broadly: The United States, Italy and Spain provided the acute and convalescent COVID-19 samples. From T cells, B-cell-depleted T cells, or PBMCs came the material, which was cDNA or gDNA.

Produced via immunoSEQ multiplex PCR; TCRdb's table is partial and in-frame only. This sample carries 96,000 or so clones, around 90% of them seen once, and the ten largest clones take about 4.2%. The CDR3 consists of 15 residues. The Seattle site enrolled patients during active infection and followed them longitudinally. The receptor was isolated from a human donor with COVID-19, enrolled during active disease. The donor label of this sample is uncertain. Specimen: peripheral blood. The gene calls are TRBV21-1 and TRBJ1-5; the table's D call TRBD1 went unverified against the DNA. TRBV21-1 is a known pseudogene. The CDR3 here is CASSTDRDSNQPQHF. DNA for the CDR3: TGTGCCAGCAGCACAGACAGGGATAGCAATCAGCCCCAGCATTTT.